The 5 T cell receptor beta chains below were found in one sample sequenced in a study of T cell changes during pregnancy in multiple sclerosis (dated 2019 in TCRdb). Libraries were made using the immunoSEQ multiplex PCR assay. The table was pulled from immuneACCESS by TCRdb, which kept in-frame rearrangements only. Such tables lose some clones; where checked, under half of the loss comes from unresolved V genes, and the rest has no known cause. The table for this sample lists some 38,000 clones; about 90% of them were counted only once. The top ten clones comprise roughly 0.55% of the sample. Sequences were derived from CD4+ T cells from peripheral blood mononuclear cells, sampled in the second trimester of pregnancy. Source of these receptors: a female donor with multiple sclerosis, enrolled in a pregnancy study.

This clone was detected only once. Here the CDR3 reads CASTRLAGGPSAGADTQYF. The CDR3 nucleotides read TGTGCCAGCACTAGACTAGCGGGAGGGCCGTCGGCAGGGGCAGATACGCAGTATTTT. V and J are TRBV7-8 and TRBJ2-3; 14 bases map to TRBD2. CDR1 and CDR2 (germline): SGHVS, FQNEAQ. V shed 7 bases and J 4 bases; nucleotides not matched to a gene: 16. The CDR3 has 19 residues.

V usage is TRBV7-2 and J usage is TRBJ2-7; 10 nucleotides match TRBD2. The CDR3 runs to 15 residues. The germline gives CDR1 SGHTA, CDR2 FQGNSA. The ends lost 1 base at V and 3 bases at J; junction bases unmatched: 3. The CDR3 spells CASSLEASGSYEQYF. CDR3 DNA sequence: TGTGCCAGCAGCTTAGAGGCTAGCGGGAGCTACGAGCAGTACTTC.

V gene TRBV28 combines with J gene TRBJ1-4; 9 bases map to TRBD1. This CDR3 has 14 amino acids. The germline V gene encodes CDR1 MDHEN and CDR2 SYDVKM. J lost 8 bases, V lost 7 bases, and 8 bases had no gene match. The CDR3 here is CASMIQGAREKLFF. In DNA, the CDR3 is TGTGCCAGCATGATACAGGGGGCGCGCGAAAAACTGTTTTTT.

The V gene is TRBV30, the J gene TRBJ1-3; D ambiguous. The CDR3 consists of 14 residues. V dropped 0 bases and J dropped 3 bases, with 9 bases sitting between them. Per the germline V gene, CDR1 is GTSNPN and CDR2 is SVGIG (reference sequence). The CDR3 bases are TGTGCCTGGAGTGTACGACAACGTGGAAACACCATATATTTT. It codes for CAWSVRQRGNTIYF.

The V call is TRBV4-1, the J call TRBJ2-3, with TRBD1 matching 7 bases. This CDR3 is built from 15 residues. The germline CDR1 and CDR2 sequences are MGHRA and YSYEKL. Trimming removed 5 bases from V and 3 bases from J; junction bases left unmatched: 8. This CDR3 reads CASSKTGVITDTQYF. CDR3 coding DNA: TGCGCCAGCAGCAAAACAGGGGTTATAACAGATACGCAGTATTTT.